These T cell receptor beta chains were read from a single sample in a study of T-cell reconstitution after alpha-beta-depleted transplantation in children. TCRdb itself ran the PCR reads through MiXCR, one entry per CDR3 protein. The profile shows some 490,000 distinct CDR3 sequences, approximately 12% of them singletons. The input for sequencing was PBMCs from the stem cell graft donor, taken from the stem cell graft. Every receptor here comes from a human donor who donated a stem cell graft to a child with combined immunodeficiency. Each CDR3 is given without its conserved first and last residue. Each record gives: J gene, V gene, CDR3 protein.

>TRBJ2-2|TRBV15
ATARGPNTGELF
>TRBJ2-7|TRBV4-3
ASSQAYNSYEQY
>TRBJ2-5|TRBV7-6
ASSFRLLETQY
>TRBJ2-5|TRBV9
ASSGPLETQY
>TRBJ1-1|TRBV27
ASTVGTEAF
>TRBJ1-2|TRBV12-3/TRBV12-4
ASSLYGTANYGYT
>TRBJ1-1|TRBV7-8
ASSRREMVNTEAF
>TRBJ2-7|TRBV20-1
SARDPSGPEGEQY
>TRBJ1-2|TRBV4-3
ASSQDLNRQYYGYT
>TRBJ2-3|TRBV7-9
ASSVPRDLTTDTQY
>TRBJ2-5|TRBV4-3
ASSQTLLAGEETQY
>TRBJ2-1|TRBV20-1
SARETSGGPMYEQF
>TRBJ2-1|TRBV7-8
ASSLAGEYNEQF
>TRBJ2-7|TRBV20-1
SASGGSEQY
>TRBJ1-5|TRBV5-1
ASSLEGRGTEQPQH
>TRBJ2-5|TRBV14
ASSPRGTNTRETQY
>TRBJ2-4|TRBV10-1
ASSLLSIQY
>TRBJ2-1|TRBV20-1
SATAPPLTGDNEQF
>TRBJ2-5|TRBV5-1
ASSLGGPVQETQY
>TRBJ2-7|TRBV19
ATTGDRPYEQY
>TRBJ2-1|TRBV20-1
SARDISSYNEQF
>TRBJ2-5|TRBV7-2
ASSARVGRAGETQY
>TRBJ1-1|TRBV3-1
ASSQRGTDTEAF
>TRBJ2-3|TRBV30
AWSTADTQY
>TRBJ2-3|TRBV29-1
SVEERENTQY
>TRBJ2-6|TRBV12-3/TRBV12-4
ASKKESSGANVLT
>TRBJ1-3|TRBV7-8
ASSPGGARSGNTIY
>TRBJ2-3|TRBV19
ASSIGYLAGYGDTQY
>TRBJ1-4|TRBV20-1
SAWTGGGEKLF
>TRBJ1-5|TRBV12-3/TRBV12-4
ASSTTTGPSNQPQH
>TRBJ2-3|TRBV9
ASNPMGGTTDTQY
>TRBJ2-7|TRBV7-2
ASSSTSGTGSFEQY
>TRBJ2-1|TRBV12-3/TRBV12-4
ASSFALAGNEQF
>TRBJ2-7|TRBV29-1
SARDIYEQY
>TRBJ2-5|TRBV7-9
ASSSTSSDQETQY
>TRBJ2-3|TRBV25-1
ASSEFYTSTDTQY
>TRBJ2-3|TRBV6-2/TRBV6-3
ASSPRSGRTDTQY
>TRBJ2-1|TRBV18
ASSGPGQGLVYEQF
>TRBJ2-1|TRBV5-1
ASTETGGNNEQF
>TRBJ1-1|TRBV2
ARQGAINTEAF
>TRBJ2-3|TRBV5-1
ASSFLPLRDSGSTDTQY
>TRBJ2-7|TRBV27
ASSRTGTGAYEQY
>TRBJ2-5|TRBV10-3
AISSSRGPQETQY
>TRBJ2-3|TRBV30
AWSRLAGTTDTQY
>TRBJ2-3|TRBV5-1
ASSSEGTQY
>TRBJ2-1|TRBV2
ASSEATWTSGRLNGEQF
>TRBJ2-1|TRBV7-8
ASSPSALGPRDEQF
>TRBJ2-1|TRBV10-3
AIKDSYNEQF
>TRBJ2-3|TRBV12-3/TRBV12-4
ASSGPESTDTQY
>TRBJ1-5|TRBV12-3/TRBV12-4
ASSLFAGGYSNQPQH
>TRBJ2-1|TRBV28
ASSSLPPGSDSYNEQF
>TRBJ1-1|TRBV7-2
ASSARWMNTEAF
>TRBJ1-2|TRBV24-1
ATSDWGRPNYGYT
>TRBJ2-3|TRBV11-2
ASSLVLLSGGVTDTQY
>TRBJ2-2|TRBV5-6
ASSEGGLGSVGELF
>TRBJ2-5|TRBV11-3
ASSLRLAGEETQY
>TRBJ2-5|TRBV7-6
ASSPVGTQY
>TRBJ2-7|TRBV20-1
SASGTSEYEQY
>TRBJ1-1|TRBV25-1
ASSPSRGDTEAF
>TRBJ2-5|TRBV20-1
SAGDRRASGGETQY